The 10 T cell receptor beta chains below all came from one sample that was sequenced in a study of post-analysis software for immune sequencing data. Study-level results: Controls showed lower frequencies than patients for five TRBV segments, and TRBV5-6, TRBV5-1 and TRBV20-1 were among these.

cDNA libraries for TCR beta contained unique molecular identifiers. In TCRdb, the PCR reads were re-called with MiXCR into one record per CDR3 protein. Of approximately 730,000 distinct CDR3 sequences in the sample, around 45% were seen once. Their recognized antigens are unknown. Sequenced material: blood. The receptors shown here come from a girl aged 5 to 17 with multiple sclerosis.

This clonotype was seen a few times. The chain has TRBV7-9 and TRBJ2-3; no clear D gene. V was clipped by 3 bases and J by 4 bases, with 14 bases between them. Germline V lookup: CDR1 SEHNR, CDR2 FQNEAQ (reference sequence). This CDR3 has 15 amino acids. The CDR3 sequence is CASSLVLSEADTQYF. CDR3 coding DNA: TGTGCCAGCAGCTTGGTCCTCTCCGAGGCAGATACGCAGTATTTT.

This chain uses TRBV10-2 with TRBJ2-7; D unclear. CDR1 and CDR2 (germline): WSHSY, SAAADI. There are 13 residues in the CDR3. The V end lost 4 bases, the J end lost 1 base, and 8 bases lay between the germline ends. CDR3 amino acids: CASSGPRSYEQYF. In DNA form, the CDR3 reads TGCGCCAGCAGTGGTCCCCGGTCCTACGAGCAGTACTTC.

The chain is built from TRBV9 and TRBJ1-2; 9 bases line up with TRBD1. CDR3 length: 14 residues. Germline lookup yields CDR1 SGDLS and CDR2 YYNGEE. The junction had 1 base not matched to a gene; V was cut back by 0 bases and J by 4 bases. This CDR3 reads CASSVVTGGYGYTF. The CDR3 DNA reads TGTGCCAGCAGCGTAGTGACAGGGGGCTATGGCTACACCTTC.

Of note for this clonotype: The junction departs from the called germline gene at one end, perhaps through a read error. The chain employs TRBV6-1 and TRBJ2-1; D is unclear. Germline CDR1 is MNHNS and CDR2 is SASEGT. This CDR3 region has 15 residues. DNA of the CDR3: TGTGCCAGCAATGAATGGCTCTTCTCCTGCAATGAGCAGTTCTTC. Its translation: CASNEWLFSCNEQFF.

The CDR3 protein is CASSEARQGYEQYF. Here the CDR3 DNA reads TGTGCCAGCAGTGAAGCTCGACAGGGCTACGAGCAGTACTTC. The chain joins TRBV6-1 to TRBJ2-7; 7 bases are a match to TRBD1. With V trimmed by 0 bases and J by 3 bases, 2 bases remained unmatched. Germline V gene sequence: CDR1 MNHNS, CDR2 SASEGT. CDR3 length: 14 residues.

This clonotype has a handful of counts. The chain links TRBV7-2 to TRBJ2-7; D unclear. Trimming took off 0 bases at V and 0 bases at J, with 12 bases between the two ends. The CDR3 is 16 residues long. The V gene's germline CDR1 is SGHTA and CDR2 FQGNSA. The chain's CDR3 is CASSLATRMGSYEQYF. The CDR3 DNA sequence: TGTGCCAGCAGCTTAGCGACACGAATGGGCTCCTACGAGCAGTACTTC. The complete variable domain, with remaining parts taken from reference TRBV7-2 and TRBJ2-7, reads GAGVSQSPSNKVTEKGKDVELRCDPISGHTALYWYRQSLGQGLEFLIYFQGNSAPDKSGLPSDRFSAERTGGSVSTLTIQRTQQEDSAVYLCASSLATRMGSYEQYFGPGTRLTVT.

This chain links TRBV7-3 with TRBJ2-1; 14 nucleotides align to TRBD2. Germline V gene data show CDR1 as SGHTA and CDR2 as FQGTGA. This CDR3 comprises 18 residues. Losses at the gene ends were 5 bases for V and 3 bases for J; bases not matched to a gene: 9. The CDR3 protein is CASSPRGLAGDLYNEQFF. The CDR3 DNA sequence: TGTGCCAGCAGCCCCAGGGGACTAGCGGGAGACCTCTACAATGAGCAGTTCTTC.

Concerning this clonotype: Compared with germline, one end of the junction differs, possibly owing to a read error. The chain is built from TRBV2 and TRBJ2-3; 14 bases match TRBD2. The germline CDR1 and CDR2 sequences are SNHLY and FYNNEI. The CDR3 sequence is 15 residues long. DNA of the CDR3: TGTACCAGCAGTGAGGGACTAGCGGGAGAGAATACGCAGTATTTT. It is translated as CTSSEGLAGENTQYF.

The chain couples TRBV28 to TRBJ2-4; TRBD1 matches at 7 bases. The end of the DNA fits TRBJ2-7 better, so the J call may be wrong. The CDR3 runs 13 residues. Germline V gene data show CDR1 as MDHEN and CDR2 as SYDVKM. DNA of the CDR3: TGTGCCAGCAGGGTAGACAGGGTGAACGAGCAGTACTTC. The encoded protein is CASRVDRVNEQYF.

The DNA for the CDR3 is TGTGCCAGCAGTCCAAAGACTGGGACAGGGAACCCCTACGAGCAGTACTTC. It encodes CASSPKTGTGNPYEQYF. This rearrangement joins TRBV6-1 to TRBJ2-7; TRBD1 matches at 9 bases. The CDR3 extends over 17 amino acids. Germline assignment: CDR1 MNHNS and CDR2 SASEGT. With V trimmed by 5 bases and J by 2 bases, 13 bases remained unmatched.